This T cell receptor beta chain was profiled in a study of immune evolution from preneoplasia to lung adenocarcinoma (dated by TCRdb to the early 2020s). Turning to the overall study: No AAH lesions showed HLA loss of heterozygosity, compared with 5.5% to 8% of AIS, approximately 15% of MIA and 30% to 35% of ADC lesions. The overall cohort comprised 55 or so patients with pulmonary nodules who underwent surgical resection. TCR sequencing data were obtained from about 49 patients. POLYSOLVER was used to infer Class I HLA alleles from exome data, and LOHHLA was used to detect allele-specific HLA loss. Sample size was determined by specimen availability and not by a prior power calculation. Resected precursor lesions (AAH, AIS, MIA) and invasive adenocarcinomas were compared against paired morphologically normal lung tissue. According to the study, around 110 samples went through TCR sequencing. Whole exome sequencing and methylation data from the same cohort of nodules were integrated with the immune data. The study combined immune gene expression, TCR sequencing and multiplex immunofluorescence to profile immune contexture across lung adenocarcinoma precursors and invasive adenocarcinoma.

V was cut back by 10 bases and J by 10 bases, leaving a gap of 14 bases between them. The CDR3, cysteine through phenylalanine, is 11 amino acids long. Kept here is only the CDR3 DNA, which spans 33 bases and is read in frame from base 1. The germline V gene provides CDR1 MNHEY and CDR2 SVGAGI. The immunoSEQ hsTCRbeta Kit was used to sequence TCR beta CDR3 regions from DNA. Concerning the study's data processing: The ImmunoSEQ Analyzer was used to analyse the TCR sequencing data. T cell clonality was defined as 1 minus Pielou's evenness, as computed on productive rearrangements. To measure T cell diversity, the inverse Simpson index was applied to productive templates. T cell density was TCR beta template counts normalized to usable DNA, estimated by amplifying and sequencing housekeeping genes. TCR metrics were compared across histologic stages using two-sided Kruskal-Wallis tests. TCRdb stores this immuneACCESS table with in-frame sequences only. Part of the clones is absent; in the studies checked, under half of the shortfall reflects unresolved V genes, and no reason is known for the rest. V and J calls and clone size are those listed in that table; D and trimming were worked out from the DNA. The sample data list several thousand clones, and 80% to 90% of these were observed just once. The ten largest account for 2% to 2.5% of the sample.

As regards this clone: No antigen is known for it. There are no base qualities to consult, and no much larger clone falls within one base.

Resection was performed on patients in Japan or China between the mid-2010s and the late 2010s. Two lung cancer pathologists independently confirmed the histologic diagnosis of each case on H&E slides. Macro-dissection after pathologic assessment enriched premalignant or tumor cells for nucleic acid extraction. FFPE tissue was used for DNA isolation with the AllPrep DNA/RNA FFPE Kit. Findings and caveats that apply to the study as a whole: The highest top T cell clone frequencies were observed in normal lung, and a progressive decrease in top T cell clone frequencies appeared to occur from AAH through AIS, MIA and invasive adenocarcinoma. KRAS-mutant nodules showed the highest T cell clonality compared with EGFR-mutant or double wild-type lesions. All patients were from Japan and China, so applicability to Western populations was uncertain. The highest clonality was observed in normal lung, whereas higher T cell density and diversity but lower clonality appeared to be present in later-stage lesions. The findings reflected association rather than direct causation, and larger cohorts with long-term follow-up and longitudinal biopsies were considered necessary.

The sample consisted of FFPE atypical adenomatous hyperplasia tissue from the lung. Taken with the paper, the label for cell subset or site translates to: atypical adenomatous hyperplasia (AAH), lung preneoplasia. This chain is built from TRBV6-5 and TRBJ2-1; a tentative D match to TRBD1 spans 6 bases. This TCR came from a person aged 70 to 85 with lung adenocarcinoma. The CDR3 amino acid sequence is: CATKGTGEQFF. The DNA sequence follows: TGTGCCACCAAGGGTACAGGGGAGCAGTTCTTC.